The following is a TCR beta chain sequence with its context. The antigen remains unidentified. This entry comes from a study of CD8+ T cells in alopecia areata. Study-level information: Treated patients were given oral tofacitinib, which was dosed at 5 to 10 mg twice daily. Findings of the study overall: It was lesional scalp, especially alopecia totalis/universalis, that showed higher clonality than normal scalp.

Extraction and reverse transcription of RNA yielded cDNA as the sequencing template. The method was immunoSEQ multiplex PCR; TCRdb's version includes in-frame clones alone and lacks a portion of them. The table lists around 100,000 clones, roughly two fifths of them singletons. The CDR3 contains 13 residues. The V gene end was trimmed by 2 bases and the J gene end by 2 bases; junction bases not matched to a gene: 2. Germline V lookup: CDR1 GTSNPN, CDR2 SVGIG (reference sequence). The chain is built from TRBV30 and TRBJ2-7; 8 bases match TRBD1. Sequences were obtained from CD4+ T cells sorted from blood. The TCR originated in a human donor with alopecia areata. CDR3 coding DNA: TGTGCCTGGAGTAAACAGGGGGCCTACGAGCAGTACTTC. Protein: CAWSKQGAYEQYF.